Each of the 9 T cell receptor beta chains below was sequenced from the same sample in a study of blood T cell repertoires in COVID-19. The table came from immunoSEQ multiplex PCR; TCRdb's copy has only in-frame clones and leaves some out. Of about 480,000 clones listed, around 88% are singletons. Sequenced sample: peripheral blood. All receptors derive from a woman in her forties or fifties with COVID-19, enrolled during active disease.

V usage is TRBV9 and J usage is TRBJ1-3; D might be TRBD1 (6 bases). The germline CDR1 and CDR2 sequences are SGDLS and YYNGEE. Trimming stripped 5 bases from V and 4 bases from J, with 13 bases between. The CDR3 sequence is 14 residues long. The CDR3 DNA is TGTGCCAGCAGGAGGGGGACGGGAGGAAACACCATATATTTT. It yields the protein CASRRGTGGNTIYF.

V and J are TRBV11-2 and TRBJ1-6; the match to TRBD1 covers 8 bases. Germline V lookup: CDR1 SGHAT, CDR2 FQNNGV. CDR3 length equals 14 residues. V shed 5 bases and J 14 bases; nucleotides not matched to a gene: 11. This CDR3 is CASSVQGDRSSLHF. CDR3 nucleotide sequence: TGTGCCAGCAGCGTACAGGGGGATAGGTCGTCCCTCCACTTT.

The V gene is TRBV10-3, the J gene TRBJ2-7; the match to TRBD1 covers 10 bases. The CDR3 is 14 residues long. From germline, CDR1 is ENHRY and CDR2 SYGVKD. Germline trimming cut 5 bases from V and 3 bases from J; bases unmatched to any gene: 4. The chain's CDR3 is CAISRTGGGYEQYF. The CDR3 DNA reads TGTGCCATCAGTCGGACAGGGGGAGGCTACGAGCAGTACTTC.

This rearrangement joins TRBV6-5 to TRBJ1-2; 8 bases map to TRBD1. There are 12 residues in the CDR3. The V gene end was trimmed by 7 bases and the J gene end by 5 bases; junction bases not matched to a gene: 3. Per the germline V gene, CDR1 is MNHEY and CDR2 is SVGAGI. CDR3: CASTDRGYGYTF. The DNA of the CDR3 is TGTGCCAGCACCGACAGGGGATATGGCTACACCTTC.

The CDR3 DNA reads as TGTGCCACCAGTGAACCCTCCCAGACAGGGGCTTGGGATACGCAGTATTTT. Its translation: CATSEPSQTGAWDTQYF. The chain combines TRBV24-1 with TRBJ2-3; TRBD1 agrees at 8 bases. The length of the CDR3 is 17 residues. CDR1 is KGHDR and CDR2 is SFDVKD in the germline V gene. The J segment lost 6 bases and the V segment lost 4 bases, leaving 14 bases of the junction unmatched.

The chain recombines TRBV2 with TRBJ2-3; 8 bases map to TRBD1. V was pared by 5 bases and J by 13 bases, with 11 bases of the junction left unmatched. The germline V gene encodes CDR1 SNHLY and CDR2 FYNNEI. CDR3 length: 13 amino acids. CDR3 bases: TGTGCCAGCAGTTCGACAGGGGCAATAGTAAAGTATTTT. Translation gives CASSSTGAIVKYF.

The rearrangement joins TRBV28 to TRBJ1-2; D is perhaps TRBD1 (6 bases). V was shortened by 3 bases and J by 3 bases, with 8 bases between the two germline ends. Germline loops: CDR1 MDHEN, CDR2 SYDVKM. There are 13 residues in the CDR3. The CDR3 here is CASSFSGDYGYTF. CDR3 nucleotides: TGTGCCAGCAGTTTTTCAGGGGACTATGGCTACACCTTC.

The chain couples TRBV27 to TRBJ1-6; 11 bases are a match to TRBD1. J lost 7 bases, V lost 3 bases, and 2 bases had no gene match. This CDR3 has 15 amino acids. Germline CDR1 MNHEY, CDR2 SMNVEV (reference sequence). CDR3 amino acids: CASSLGTGGNSPLHF. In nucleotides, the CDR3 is TGTGCCAGCAGTTTGGGGACAGGGGGAAATTCACCCCTCCACTTT.

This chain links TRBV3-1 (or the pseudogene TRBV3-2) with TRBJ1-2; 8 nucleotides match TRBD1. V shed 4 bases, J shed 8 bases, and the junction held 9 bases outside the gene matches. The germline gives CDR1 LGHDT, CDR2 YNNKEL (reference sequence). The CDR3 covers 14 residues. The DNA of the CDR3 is TGTGCCAGCAGCCCCACCCAGGGGGCAGTCGGCTACACCTTC. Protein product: CASSPTQGAVGYTF.